A selection of T cell receptor beta chains follows, all from one sample in a study of blood T cell repertoires in COVID-19. The assay was immunoSEQ multiplex PCR, and TCRdb's table has in-frame clones only and misses some. The sample records more than 110,000 clones, 77% being singletons. The sequenced material came from peripheral blood. The source of these receptors is a woman in her 50s with active or convalescent COVID-19. Both conserved end residues are part of each CDR3. The D gene is left open where the match is weak. Part of the rows lack a size; the others show once, few, many or a class for expanded clones.

TRBJ1-1 TRBD1 - TRBV7-9 CASSLVGTGFGSGNTEAFF TGTGCCAGCAGCTTAGTTGGGACAGGATTTGGCTCGGGGAACACTGAAGCTTTCTTT
TRBJ1-2 - - TRBV7-9 CASSLGLYEGGYTF TGTGCCAGCAGCTTAGGACTCTATGAGGGCGGCTACACCTTC
TRBJ1-2 TRBD1 - TRBV2 CASSEALRGGGRGYTF TGTGCCAGCAGTGAAGCGCTTCGTGGAGGGGGCCGAGGCTACACCTTC
TRBJ2-4 TRBD2 - TRBV23-1 CASTSAGAIAKNIQYF TGCGCCAGCACCTCAGCGGGAGCAATAGCCAAAAACATTCAGTACTTC
TRBJ2-7 - medium-sized TRBV6-4 CASSDSREVSEQYF TGTGCCAGCAGTGACTCCAGGGAAGTAAGCGAGCAGTACTTC
TRBJ1-3 TRBD1 once TRBV29-1 CSVELGQGSGNTIYF TGCAGCGTTGAATTGGGACAGGGCTCTGGAAACACCATATATTTT
TRBJ2-3 TRBD2 few TRBV4-2 CANGGVEGDTQYF TGTGCTAACGGGGGGGTCGAGGGAGATACGCAGTATTTT
TRBJ1-1 TRBD1 - TRBV2 CASSQQGGMNTEAFF TGTGCCAGCAGCCAACAGGGGGGCATGAACACTGAAGCTTTCTTT
TRBJ2-1 TRBD1 - TRBV6-2/TRBV6-3 CASSYSDRQGSNNEQFF TGTGCCAGCAGTTACTCCGACCGACAGGGAAGTAACAATGAGCAGTTCTTC
TRBJ1-2 - - TRBV28 CASTSGGNGYTF TGTGCCAGCACCTCGGGGGGGAATGGCTACACCTTC
TRBJ2-2 - - TRBV24-1 CATSRGLSGELFF TGTGCCACCAGCCGAGGACTCTCTGGGGAGCTGTTTTTT
TRBJ2-5 TRBD2 - TRBV7-2 CASSLAGLAGFGETQYF TGTGCCAGCAGCTTAGCGGGGCTAGCGGGGTTTGGGGAGACCCAGTACTTC
TRBJ1-6 TRBD1 - TRBV9 CASSVSDRADNSPLHF TGTGCCAGCAGCGTTTCGGACAGGGCTGATAATTCACCCCTCCACTTT
TRBJ2-7 - - TRBV5-4 CASSPGGRSSYEQYF TGTGCCAGCAGCCCGGGGGGCCGAAGCTCCTACGAGCAGTACTTC